This entry concerns a single TCR beta chain. Under the authors' procedure: Quantification of nucleated cells was approximated via reference gene primer amplification. Assay: immunoSEQ multiplex PCR; the TCRdb copy retains only in-frame clones and omits some. Clone size and V and J calls were adopted from that table, with D and trimming inferred from the DNA. The sample holds 180,000 or so clones, 70% to 85% seen once. The sample is drawn from a study of blood T cell repertoires in COVID-19. The overall study: COVID-19 samples, acute and convalescent, were from the United States, Italy and Spain. The cDNA or gDNA used as material had been derived from T cells, B-cell-depleted T cells, or PBMCs.

The V gene end was trimmed by 5 bases and the J gene end by 5 bases; junction bases not matched to a gene: 5. Germline CDR1 GTSNPN, CDR2 SVGIG (reference sequence). This CDR3 is 13 amino acids long. The V gene is TRBV30, the J gene TRBJ1-2; 10 nucleotides line up with TRBD1. The sequence came from an elderly woman with acute or convalescent COVID-19. Sequenced material: peripheral blood. CDR3 DNA sequence: TGTGCCTGGGTCCGACAGGGGGCGTATGGCTACACCTTC. This gives the protein CAWVRQGAYGYTF.